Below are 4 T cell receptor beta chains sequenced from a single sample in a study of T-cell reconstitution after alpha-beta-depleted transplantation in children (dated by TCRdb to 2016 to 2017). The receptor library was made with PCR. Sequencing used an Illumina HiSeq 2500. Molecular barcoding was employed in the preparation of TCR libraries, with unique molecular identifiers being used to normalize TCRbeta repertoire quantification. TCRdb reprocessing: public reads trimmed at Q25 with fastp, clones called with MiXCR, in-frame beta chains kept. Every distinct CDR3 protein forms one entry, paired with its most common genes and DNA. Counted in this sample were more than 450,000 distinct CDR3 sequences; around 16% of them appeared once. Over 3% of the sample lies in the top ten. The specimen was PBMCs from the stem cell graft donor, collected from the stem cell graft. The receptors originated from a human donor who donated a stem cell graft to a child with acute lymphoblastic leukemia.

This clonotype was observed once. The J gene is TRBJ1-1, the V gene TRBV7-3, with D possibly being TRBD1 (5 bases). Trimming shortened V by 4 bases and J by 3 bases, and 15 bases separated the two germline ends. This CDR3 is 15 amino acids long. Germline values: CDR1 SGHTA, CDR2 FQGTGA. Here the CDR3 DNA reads TGTGCCAGCAGCTATAACGCGGGAGGGGACACTGAAGCTTTCTTT. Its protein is CASSYNAGGDTEAFF.

CDR3 DNA: TGTGCCAGCAGCTTGATCGTTCAGGCCGGGGCCAACGTCCTGACTTTC. Encoded protein: CASSLIVQAGANVLTF. The chain has TRBV5-5 and TRBJ2-6; D unclear. CDR3 length: 16 amino acids. Trimming stripped 1 base from V and 4 bases from J, with 12 bases between. From germline, CDR1 is SGHKS and CDR2 YYEKEE (reference sequence).

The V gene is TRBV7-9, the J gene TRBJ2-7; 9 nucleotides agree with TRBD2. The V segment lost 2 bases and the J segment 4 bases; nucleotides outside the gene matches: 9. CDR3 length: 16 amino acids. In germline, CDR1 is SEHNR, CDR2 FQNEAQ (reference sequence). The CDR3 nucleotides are TGTGCCAGCAGCTTATCAGCGGGAGGACTGCTTTACGAGCAGTACTTC. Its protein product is CASSLSAGGLLYEQYF.

CDR3 amino acids: CASSEGIYEQYF. Written as DNA, the CDR3 is TGCGCCAGCAGTGAGGGCATTTACGAGCAGTACTTC. V and J are TRBV10-2 and TRBJ2-7; no clear D. Looked up from germline, CDR1 is WSHSY and CDR2 is SAAADI. Trimming cost V 2 bases and J 4 bases, with 6 bases left between them. The CDR3 extends over 12 amino acids.